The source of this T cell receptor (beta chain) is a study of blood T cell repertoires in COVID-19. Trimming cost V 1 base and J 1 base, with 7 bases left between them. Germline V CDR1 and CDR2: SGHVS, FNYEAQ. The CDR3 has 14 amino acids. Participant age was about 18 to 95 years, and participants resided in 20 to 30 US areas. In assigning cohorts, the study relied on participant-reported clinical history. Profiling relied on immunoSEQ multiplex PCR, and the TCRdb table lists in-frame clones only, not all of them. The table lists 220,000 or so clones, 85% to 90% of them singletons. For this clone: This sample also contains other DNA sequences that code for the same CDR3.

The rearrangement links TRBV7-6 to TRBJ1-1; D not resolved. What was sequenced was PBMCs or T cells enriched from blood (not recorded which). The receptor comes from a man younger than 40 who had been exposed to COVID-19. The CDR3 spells CASSLVAGNTEAFF. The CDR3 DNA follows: TGTGCCAGCAGCTTAGTGGCAGGGAACACTGAAGCTTTCTTT.